What follows are 23 T cell receptor beta chains derived from one specimen sequenced in a study of T cells in Graves' hyperthyroidism and ophthalmopathy. Amplified regions were TCR beta CDR3 sequences from RNA transcripts. When the TCR CDR3 underwent first-round RT-PCR, the HTBI primer set was used. TCRdb reanalysed the multiplex PCR reads using MiXCR and keeps one entry per CDR3 protein. The sample lists about 570,000 distinct CDR3 sequences; around 42% were seen once. Sequenced: peripheral blood or thyroid tissue (not recorded which). These receptors came from an adult woman with Graves' disease, either hyperthyroidism or ophthalmopathy (not recorded which).

The rearrangement uses TRBV20-1 and TRBJ1-6; D gene ambiguous. The germline CDR1 and CDR2 sequences are DFQATT and SNEGSKA (reference sequence). This CDR3 has 12 residues. Trimming pared 3 bases from V and 7 bases from J, leaving 7 bases between. CDR3 nucleotide sequence: TGCAGTGCTAGTAACGGGAATTCACCCCTCCACTTT. Protein sequence: CSASNGNSPLHF.

This chain connects TRBV20-1 to TRBJ1-1; tentative D call: TRBD1 (5 bases). V lost 4 bases and J lost 5, with 20 bases in between. This CDR3 contains 15 residues. Germline-derived CDR1 and CDR2 are DFQATT and SNEGSKA (reference sequence). The CDR3 sequence is CSAIGGGRAETEAFF. The CDR3 region has the DNA TGCAGTGCTATTGGGGGTGGTAGGGCCGAAACTGAAGCTTTCTTT.

This rearrangement joins TRBV4-2 to TRBJ1-1, with 7 nucleotides matching TRBD1. CDR1 and CDR2 (germline): LGHNA, YNFKEQ. V shed 0 bases, J shed 10 bases, and the junction held 5 bases outside the gene matches. This CDR3 contains 13 residues. The chain's CDR3 is CASSQDKGALAFF. CDR3 in DNA: TGTGCCAGCAGCCAAGATAAGGGGGCGTTAGCTTTCTTT.

The rearrangement links TRBV20-1 to TRBJ2-3; 12 bases align to TRBD2. The germline CDR1 and CDR2 sequences are DFQATT and SNEGSKA (reference sequence). The CDR3 sequence is 15 residues long. Trimming cost V 6 bases and J 3 bases; bases outside gene matches: 7. The CDR3 sequence: CSATSTSGSTDTQYF. The CDR3 coding sequence is TGCAGTGCCACATCGACTAGCGGGAGTACAGATACGCAGTATTTT.

The chain uses TRBV6-5 and TRBJ1-2; 7 nucleotides align to TRBD1. The V and J ends lost 0 bases and 4 bases, in that order; junction bases with no gene match: 5. CDR1 and CDR2 from the germline V gene are MNHEY and SVGAGI. This CDR3 comprises 15 residues. The CDR3 loop reads CASSYSGGGFYGYTF. The CDR3 DNA is TGTGCCAGCAGTTACTCAGGGGGCGGATTCTATGGCTACACCTTC.

Ten or more counts support this clonotype. The chain couples TRBV10-1 to TRBJ2-2; D is perhaps TRBD1 (6 bases). The V gene lost 7 bases and the J gene lost 5 bases, with 11 bases spanning the gap. This CDR3 region has 13 residues. CDR1 WNHNN and CDR2 SYGVQD come from the germline V gene (reference sequence). The CDR3 nucleotides read TGCGCCAGCAAAGCAGGGGCAACCGGGGAGCTGTTTTTT. This codes for CASKAGATGELFF.

This clonotype was seen only a few times. The gene calls are TRBV2 and TRBJ1-3; the D is unclear. CDR1 and CDR2 from the germline V gene are SNHLY and FYNNEI. There are 11 residues in the CDR3. Trimming removed 7 bases from V and 4 bases from J, with 5 bases in between. CDR3 DNA sequence: TGTGCCAGCATGTTGGGAAACACCATATATTTT. This sequence encodes CASMLGNTIYF.

This clonotype has at least ten counts. J is TRBJ1-2 and V is TRBV3-1, with 7 bases matching TRBD1. Germline V gene sequence: CDR1 LGHDT, CDR2 YNNKEL (reference sequence). V lost 4 bases to trimming and J lost 8 bases; unmatched junction nucleotides: 7. The CDR3 has 13 residues. In nucleotides, the CDR3 is TGTGCCAGCAGCCCTCCAAACAGGGGCGGCTACACCTTC. This codes for CASSPPNRGGYTF.

The chain employs TRBV19 and TRBJ2-7; TRBD1 aligns across 10 bases. Germline CDR1 is LNHDA and CDR2 is SQIVND (reference sequence). This CDR3 has 14 amino acids. Trimming cost V 6 bases and J 2 bases; bases outside gene matches: 4. CDR3: CASRPGQGAYEQYF. DNA of the CDR3: TGTGCCAGTAGACCTGGACAGGGGGCCTACGAGCAGTACTTC.

The chain links TRBV4-2 to TRBJ2-5; unclear D gene. Per the germline V gene, CDR1 is LGHNA and CDR2 is YNFKEQ. The CDR3 contains 12 residues. Trimming stripped 0 bases from V and 13 bases from J, with 12 bases between. The CDR3 DNA follows: TGTGCCAGCAGCCAAGAATACGGCCTCCCGTACTTC. Amino acid sequence: CASSQEYGLPYF.

About this clonotype: This could be a read error, since a much larger clone is one nucleotide away. V is TRBV6-5 and J is TRBJ2-7; D tentatively reads TRBD1 or TRBD2 (5 bases each). This CDR3 has 15 amino acids. Germline CDR1 and CDR2: MNHEY and SVGAGI. The CDR3 region has the DNA TGTGCCGGCAGTTATCTAGGGACCCTACCCTACGAGCAGTACTTC. Protein: CAGSYLGTLPYEQYF.

The chain joins TRBV7-9 to TRBJ2-7, with TRBD1 matching over 10 bases. The V gene end was trimmed by 4 bases and the J gene end by 6 bases; junction bases not matched to a gene: 6. The CDR3 totals 14 residues. Germline CDR1 and CDR2: SEHNR and FQNEAQ (reference sequence). The CDR3 here is CASSSRQGAGEQYF. Here the CDR3 DNA reads TGTGCCAGCAGCTCTCGACAGGGGGCGGGCGAGCAGTACTTC.

This clonotype showed up many times. The chain joins TRBV4-1 to TRBJ2-7; 9 bases agree with TRBD2. V lost 3 bases to trimming and J lost 1 base; unmatched junction nucleotides: 16. The CDR3 has 19 residues. The germline CDR1 and CDR2 sequences are MGHRA and YSYEKL. Here the CDR3 DNA reads TGCGCCAGCAGCCAGAACCATGGACTAGCGTTCCCCTTTTCCTACGAGCAGTACTTC. It translates to CASSQNHGLAFPFSYEQYF.

The chain recombines TRBV19 with TRBJ1-1; TRBD1 might be the D (6 bases). The CDR3 contains 14 residues. Trimming shortened V by 6 bases and J by 4 bases, and 15 bases separated the two germline ends. Per the germline V gene, CDR1 is LNHDA and CDR2 is SQIVND (reference sequence). CDR3 nucleotides: TGTGCCAGTAGCAAGGGGGACCTTGCCACTGAAGCTTTCTTT. Translated: CASSKGDLATEAFF.

This clonotype has ten or more counts. The chain carries TRBV15 and TRBJ1-6; 9 nucleotides agree with TRBD1. Trimming took 0 bases from V and 10 from J; bases not matched to a gene: 4. The germline V gene has CDR1 LNHNV and CDR2 YYDKDF (reference sequence). The CDR3 length is 15 residues. CDR3 in DNA: TGTGCCACCAGCAGAGATGGACAGGGGCAATCACCCCTCCACTTT. Protein: CATSRDGQGQSPLHF.

This clonotype was observed at least ten times. The rearrangement uses TRBV10-3 and TRBJ2-7; the D is unclear. The CDR3 runs to 16 residues. Trimming cost V 2 bases and J 3 bases, with 17 bases left between them. Germline loops: CDR1 ENHRY, CDR2 SYGVKD. The CDR3: CAISEQYSGSLYEQYF. The CDR3 region has the DNA TGTGCCATCAGTGAGCAGTACAGTGGGTCGCTCTACGAGCAGTACTTC.

As to this clonotype: A much larger clone is a single base away; this may be a read error. The chain recombines TRBV20-1 with TRBJ2-1, with a tentative D call TRBD2 (5 bases). This CDR3 contains 15 residues. Looked up from germline, CDR1 is DFQATT and CDR2 is SNEGSKA (reference sequence). The V end was cut by 3 bases, the J end by 10 bases, with 22 bases between. The CDR3 loop is CSARGLGTRRYEQFF. As DNA, the CDR3 is TGCAGTGCTAGGGGATTGGGAACTAGACGATACGAGCAGTTCTTC.

The gene calls are TRBV12-3 or TRBV12-4 and TRBJ2-2, with 10 nucleotides matching TRBD2. The CDR3 has 14 amino acids. Germline trimming cut 7 bases from V and 3 bases from J; bases unmatched to any gene: 2. CDR3 region: CASTLAGDTGELFF. The CDR3 nucleotides read TGTGCCAGCACCCTAGCGGGAGACACCGGGGAGCTGTTTTTT.

This clonotype appeared a few times. CDR3 DNA sequence: TGTGCCAGCAGCCCTCGGGGAGGGATTACCGGGGAGCTGTTTTTT. Translation gives CASSPRGGITGELFF. The rearrangement joins TRBV11-2 to TRBJ2-2, with 7 positions matching TRBD2. CDR1 SGHAT and CDR2 FQNNGV come from the germline V gene. The CDR3 is made up of 15 amino acids. V trimming: 5 bases; J trimming: 5 bases; junction bases outside the gene matches: 8.

The chain links TRBV6-1 to TRBJ2-1; no firm D call. V shed 2 bases and J shed 11 bases, with 25 bases lying between them. The germline V gene encodes CDR1 MNHNS and CDR2 SASEGT. This CDR3 comprises 17 residues. As DNA, the CDR3 is TGTGCCAGCAGTGAACCTGGCAGGCCGCTTAATCAGCCCCAGCAGTTCTTC. As protein: CASSEPGRPLNQPQQFF.

This chain links TRBV29-1 with TRBJ1-4; D possibly corresponds to TRBD1 (5 bases). Germline V CDR1 and CDR2: SQVTM, ANQGSEA. The V end was cut by 7 bases, the J end by 14 bases, with 14 bases between. The length of the CDR3 is 10 residues. CDR3 protein: CSAGTNRLFF. The CDR3 bases are TGCAGCGCTGGAACGAACAGGCTGTTTTTT.

This chain joins TRBV20-1 and TRBJ2-7; the match to TRBD2 covers 8 bases. The CDR3 has 14 residues. The V segment lost 6 bases and the J segment 0 bases; nucleotides outside the gene matches: 7. The germline V gene has CDR1 DFQATT and CDR2 SNEGSKA (reference sequence). The CDR3 here is CSADQRETSYEQYF. The DNA for the CDR3 is TGCAGTGCAGACCAGCGGGAGACCTCCTACGAGCAGTACTTC.

The sample holds one count of this clonotype. The V gene is TRBV7-9, the J gene TRBJ2-7; tentatively, D is TRBD1 or TRBD2 (5 bases each). Deletions cut 5 bases from V and 1 base from J, with 15 bases between. Germline lookup yields CDR1 SEHNR and CDR2 FQNEAQ (reference sequence). The CDR3 sequence is 15 residues long. DNA for the CDR3: TGTGCCAGCAGCGGGGGTGGAGCTGCGTCCTACGAGCAGTACTTC. Protein product: CASSGGGAASYEQYF.